The 16 T cell receptor beta chains presented below share a single source sample, sequenced in a study of blood T cell repertoires in COVID-19. Generated by immunoSEQ multiplex PCR, the TCRdb table keeps only in-frame clones and is missing some. Among 270,000 or so clones listed, 70% to 90% were seen once. The sample was PBMCs or T cells enriched from blood (not recorded which). The source is a woman between 50 and 59 years old who had been exposed to COVID-19.

This chain links TRBV5-4 with TRBJ2-1; possible D gene TRBD1, 6 bases. This CDR3 is 15 amino acids long. CDR1 is SGHNT and CDR2 is YYREEE in the germline V gene (reference sequence). V was trimmed by 0 bases and J by 7 bases, leaving 14 bases between them. CDR3 region: CASSLVGAPRNEQFF. CDR3 DNA: TGTGCCAGCAGCTTGGTGGGGGCGCCGAGAAATGAGCAGTTCTTC.

The V gene is TRBV19, the J gene TRBJ1-2, with a possible D match to TRBD1 (6 bases). V was trimmed by 6 bases and J by 4 bases, leaving 21 bases between them. The CDR3 has 16 amino acids. The germline gives CDR1 LNHDA, CDR2 SQIVND (reference sequence). The CDR3, as DNA: TGTGCCAGTAGCACCCCCCGAGGGGGGGGCTTCTATGGCTACACCTTC. This sequence encodes CASSTPRGGGFYGYTF.

The chain couples TRBV20-1 to TRBJ2-3; 7 positions match TRBD2. Germline V gene data show CDR1 as DFQATT and CDR2 as SNEGSKA (reference sequence). V lost 3 bases to trimming and J lost 4 bases; unmatched junction nucleotides: 7. The CDR3 length is 14 residues. The CDR3 DNA reads TGCAGTGCTAGTGAGACTAGCCATTCAGATACGCAGTATTTT. It specifies CSASETSHSDTQYF.

Here the CDR3 reads CASSHSGLSGANVLTF. The CDR3 DNA reads TGTGCCAGCAGCCATTCAGGCCTCTCTGGGGCCAACGTCCTGACTTTC. V is TRBV3-1 (or the pseudogene TRBV3-2) and J is TRBJ2-6; D gene ambiguous. The V and J ends lost 3 bases and 0 bases respectively, with 9 bases between them. The germline CDR1 and CDR2 sequences are LGHDT and YNNKEL (reference sequence). The CDR3 is 16 amino acids.

The sample holds one count of this clone. V gene TRBV7-8 combines with J gene TRBJ2-7; 8 bases match TRBD1. This CDR3 contains 14 residues. Germline V gene sequence: CDR1 SGHVS, CDR2 FQNEAQ. The V gene end was trimmed by 5 bases and the J gene end by 2 bases; junction bases not matched to a gene: 5. Written as DNA, the CDR3 is TGTGCCAGCAGCCCAGACAGGGGCACCTACGAGCAGTACTTC. Protein product: CASSPDRGTYEQYF.

The J gene is TRBJ2-3, the V gene TRBV9, with D possibly matching TRBD1 (5 bases). The V and J ends lost 1 base and 6 bases respectively, with 9 bases between them. Germline values: CDR1 SGDLS, CDR2 YYNGEE. The CDR3 is 13 amino acids. CDR3 sequence: CASSVRGSDTQYF. Here the CDR3 DNA reads TGTGCCAGCAGCGTAAGGGGCAGTGATACGCAGTATTTT.

This chain connects TRBV25-1 to TRBJ1-5, with D maybe TRBD1 (5 bases). The germline CDR1 and CDR2 sequences are MGHDK and SYGVNS. Trimming left V 3 bases short and J 0 bases short, with 6 bases between. This CDR3 region has 14 residues. CDR3 sequence reads: CASSETDSNQPQHF. Here the CDR3 DNA reads TGTGCCAGCAGTGAGACAGATAGCAATCAGCCCCAGCATTTT.

The chain links TRBV24-1 to TRBJ1-2, with a possible D match to TRBD1 (6 bases). Looked up from germline, CDR1 is KGHDR and CDR2 is SFDVKD. The germline V and J ends were trimmed by 9 bases and 4 bases, with 14 bases remaining between them. The CDR3 runs 13 residues. The CDR3 DNA follows: TGTGCCACCTCCGACAGGAAAGGCTATGGCTACACCTTC. It codes for CATSDRKGYGYTF.

The chain carries TRBV6-5 and TRBJ2-7; 10 positions match TRBD1. J lost 7 bases, V lost 2 bases, and 8 bases had no gene match. CDR1 and CDR2 from the germline V gene are MNHEY and SVGAGI. CDR3 size: 15 residues. The chain's CDR3 is CASSYRDRGNREQYF. DNA of the CDR3: TGTGCCAGCAGTTACCGGGACAGGGGAAATCGGGAGCAGTACTTC.

This chain joins TRBV6-6 and TRBJ1-1, with D possibly TRBD1 on 6 matching bases. Trimming took 2 bases from V and 6 from J, leaving 13 bases between them. The CDR3 is made up of 14 amino acids. Germline CDR1 MNHNY, CDR2 SVGAGI (reference sequence). The CDR3 DNA is TGTGCCAGCAGTTACAAGGGGGTCATCCCTGAAGCTTTCTTT. Its protein is CASSYKGVIPEAFF.

The chain has TRBV11-2 and TRBJ1-3, with D possibly matching TRBD1 (6 bases). This CDR3 comprises 16 residues. Trimming cost V 0 bases and J 0 bases, with 9 bases left between them. Germline-derived CDR1 and CDR2 are SGHAT and FQNNGV. CDR3 DNA: TGTGCCAGCAGCTTAGACGGGACACTCTCTGGAAACACCATATATTTT. It specifies CASSLDGTLSGNTIYF. Looking up the rest from reference TRBV11-2 and TRBJ1-3 gives the full variable domain: EAGVAQSPRYKIIEKRQSVAFWCNPISGHATLYWYQQILGQGPKLLIQFQNNGVVDDSQLPKDRFSAERLKGVDSTLKIQPAKLEDSAVYLCASSLDGTLSGNTIYFGEGSWLTVV.

The chain couples TRBV7-9 to TRBJ1-4, with 7 bases lining up with TRBD1. This CDR3 is built from 16 residues. J gave up 8 bases and V 5 bases, and 14 bases lay outside the gene matches. Germline assignment: CDR1 SEHNR and CDR2 FQNEAQ (reference sequence). The CDR3 DNA is TGTGCCAGCAGCCCTACAGGGGACGACCGCCCCGAAAAACTGTTTTTT. It yields the protein CASSPTGDDRPEKLFF. The full variable domain, in which reference TRBV7-9 and TRBJ1-4 provide the parts outside the CDR3, is DTGVSQNPRHKITKRGQNVTFRCDPISEHNRLYWYRQTLGQGPEFLTYFQNEAQLEKSRLLSDRFSAERPKGSFSTLEIQRTEQGDSAMYLCASSPTGDDRPEKLFFGSGTQLSVL.

In its sample, this clone was seen many times. The chain links TRBV12-3 or TRBV12-4 to TRBJ1-2; a weak D match, TRBD1 (5 bases). There are 13 residues in the CDR3. Trimming left V 8 bases short and J 4 bases short, with 14 bases between. CDR3 sequence reads: CASGDGGSYGYTF. The DNA for the CDR3 is TGTGCCAGCGGGGACGGAGGGTCCTATGGCTACACCTTC.

This chain uses TRBV29-1 with TRBJ1-2; 10 nucleotides match TRBD1. From germline, CDR1 is SQVTM and CDR2 ANQGSEA. V lost 5 bases, J lost 2 bases, and 2 bases stayed unmatched. This CDR3 has 13 residues. The CDR3 is CSVRTGGNYGYTF. CDR3 sequence (DNA): TGCAGCGTTCGGACAGGGGGGAACTATGGCTACACCTTC.

This clone occurred a few times. The chain links TRBV23-1 to TRBJ1-1; D call uncertain. TRBV23-1 is known as an ORF, though its function is uncertain. Trimming removed 3 bases at V and 5 bases at J, with 19 bases between. The CDR3 contains 16 residues. CDR3 residues: CASSQTRITVRTEAFF. The CDR3 region has the DNA TGCGCCAGCAGTCAGACTAGGATAACGGTTAGGACTGAAGCTTTCTTT.

CDR3 protein: CAWSDWTSRDEQFF. As DNA, the CDR3 is TGTGCCTGGAGTGACTGGACTAGCAGGGATGAGCAGTTCTTC. The J gene is TRBJ2-1, the V gene TRBV30; 8 nucleotides line up with TRBD2. Trimming took 1 base from V and 8 from J; bases not matched to a gene: 7. The CDR3 runs to 14 residues. Germline assignment: CDR1 GTSNPN and CDR2 SVGIG (reference sequence).